This T cell receptor (beta chain) originates from a study of T cell repertoires in aging, cancer and after chemotherapy. Study findings and constraints: In each cancer cohort, median generation probability increased across chemotherapy, suggesting thymic output rebounded.

Multiplex touch-down PCR with TRB-A/B primers amplified rearranged V-D-J TRB sequences. One entry per CDR3 protein results from TCRdb running MiXCR on the multiplex PCR reads. The sample shows about 13,000 distinct CDR3 sequences, 35% to 45% of them seen only once. The template was genomic DNA from peripheral blood, not RNA. The CDR3 sequence is 18 residues long. Germline V lookup: CDR1 MNHEY, CDR2 SMNVEV (reference sequence). Trimming at V came to 2 bases and at J to 2 bases, leaving 9 bases not matched to a gene. Note on this clonotype: Its antigen is undetermined.

The sequenced material came from blood. The chain is built from TRBV27 and TRBJ2-5; 12 positions agree with TRBD2. The clonotype comes from a human donor in good health. The donor label of this sample is uncertain. CDR3 sequence reads: CASSLHRGLAGRQETQYF. CDR3 sequence (DNA): TGTGCCAGCAGTTTACATCGTGGACTAGCGGGGAGACAAGAGACCCAGTACTTC.